Sequencing of this T cell receptor (beta chain) was carried out in a study of blood T cells in healthy people across ages. Study-level results: Roughly linearly, TCR beta diversity per million T cells fell as age increased. The CMV status of each donor remained undetermined, and this could have confounded shifts in expanded clonotypes.

The CDR3 totals 12 residues. From germline, CDR1 is SNHLY and CDR2 FYNNEI. As to this clonotype: What it binds is not known.

Sample-barcoded 5' priming and a J-beta primer mix drove a second PCR of 7 to 11 cycles. TCRdb reanalysed the 5' RACE reads using MiXCR and keeps one entry per CDR3 protein. Among around 1,000,000 distinct CDR3 sequences listed, 20% to 25% were seen once. These data were likewise used in another study, on T cells of mothers and their children. According to that study: Sequencing got over 8.5 million TCR beta CDR3 reads from each mother and about 3.1 million from each child. Related and unrelated pairs show similar shaping of TCR recombination output by thymic selection.

The material sequenced was blood. The sequence came from a girl aged 2-10 years in good health. The chain carries TRBV2 and TRBJ2-5; D perhaps matches TRBD1 (5 bases). The J call may be faulty, since TRBJ2-7 better matches the DNA end. CDR3 sequence: CASRTDTYEQYF. The CDR3 DNA reads as TGTGCCAGCAGGACAGACACCTACGAGCAGTACTTC.